The rows below give T cell receptor beta chains drawn from one sample of a study of beta chain features in type 1 diabetes. TCRdb keeps only in-frame clones here, not all; method: immunoSEQ multiplex PCR. The data hold around 250,000 clones, with about 26% observed a single time. The sample was central memory CD4+ T cells from blood. The receptors shown here come from a man aged 25 to 40 in good health. CDR3s include the opening cysteine and the closing phenylalanine or tryptophan. D genes are given only for firm matches. Expanded clones get a size class; other rows say once, few or many, or leave the size out.

v_gene	d_gene	j_gene	abundance	CDR3aa	CDR3nt
TRBV30	-	TRBJ1-3	few	CAWSVQGTSGNTIYF	TGTGCCTGGAGTGTACAAGGGACCTCGGGAAACACCATATATTTT
TRBV11-2	-	TRBJ2-5	few	CASSPFGGPREETQYF	TGTGCCAGCAGCCCCTTTGGGGGTCCACGGGAGGAGACCCAGTACTTC
TRBV30	-	TRBJ1-2	-	CAWSDRIFYGYTF	TGTGCCTGGAGCGACCGAATTTTCTATGGCTACACCTTC
TRBV18	-	TRBJ2-1	-	CASSPGRSSYNEQFF	TGTGCCAGCTCACCCGGAAGAAGCTCCTACAATGAGCAGTTCTTC
TRBV6-5	-	TRBJ1-1	-	CASRSPQWGGTEAFF	TGTGCCAGCAGATCTCCACAATGGGGCGGCACTGAAGCTTTCTTT
TRBV2	TRBD1	TRBJ2-3	-	CASSPTGDDTQYF	TGTGCCAGCAGTCCTACAGGGGATGATACGCAGTATTTT
TRBV29-1	-	TRBJ2-3	few	CSAGRGDTQYF	TGCAGCGCTGGCAGGGGAGATACGCAGTATTTT
TRBV7-2	-	TRBJ1-1	few	CASLPVGLFTEAFF	TGTGCCAGCCTACCGGTTGGTTTATTCACTGAAGCTTTCTTT
TRBV6-5	-	TRBJ2-7	few	CASSPGSLFYEQYF	TGTGCCAGCAGCCCTGGATCCTTATTCTACGAGCAGTACTTC
TRBV9	-	TRBJ2-3	-	CASSVDITDTQYF	TGTGCCAGCAGCGTAGATATCACAGATACGCAGTATTTT
TRBV6-6	-	TRBJ2-2	-	CASSYGPNPGELFF	TGTGCCAGCAGTTACGGACCTAATCCCGGGGAGCTGTTTTTT
TRBV4-1	TRBD1	TRBJ2-2	-	CASSQGTGALPGELFF	TGCGCCAGCAGCCAAGGGACAGGGGCCCTTCCCGGGGAGCTGTTTTTT
TRBV19	-	TRBJ2-7	few	CARTGTPGRSYEQYF	TGTGCCAGGACCGGGACCCCGGGTCGCTCCTACGAGCAGTACTTC
TRBV5-1	TRBD1	TRBJ2-4	-	CASSSWTGEENIQYF	TGCGCCAGCAGCTCCTGGACAGGGGAGGAAAACATTCAGTACTTC
TRBV4-3	TRBD2	TRBJ2-1	few	CASSQPSGHSIEQFF	TGCGCCAGCAGCCAGCCTAGCGGACATAGCATTGAGCAGTTCTTC
TRBV5-6	-	TRBJ2-1	-	CASSLYSPAGNEQFF	TGTGCCAGCAGCTTGTACAGCCCCGCGGGTAATGAGCAGTTCTTC
TRBV30	-	TRBJ1-2	few	CAWSNVRERYYGYTF	TGTGCCTGGAGTAACGTAAGGGAGAGATACTATGGCTACACCTTC
TRBV7-9	TRBD2	TRBJ2-1	-	CASSLIASGNEQFF	TGTGCCAGCAGCTTAATCGCTAGCGGCAATGAGCAGTTCTTC
TRBV5-4	-	TRBJ2-5	-	CASSFRLAGQETQYF	TGTGCCAGCAGCTTTAGGCTAGCAGGCCAAGAGACCCAGTACTTC
TRBV15	TRBD1	TRBJ2-2	few	CATSKDRGYTGELFF	TGTGCCACCAGCAAAGACAGGGGCTACACCGGGGAGCTGTTTTTT
TRBV28	TRBD2	TRBJ2-5	-	CASSPAGTSAETQYF	TGTGCCAGCAGTCCGGCCGGGACTAGCGCGGAGACCCAGTACTTC
TRBV5-6	-	TRBJ2-3	-	CASSLDVSTDTQYF	TGTGCCAGCAGCTTGGACGTTAGCACAGATACGCAGTATTTT
TRBV5-6	TRBD2	TRBJ2-1	-	CASSVKSGSRSYNEQFF	TGTGCCAGCAGCGTCAAGAGCGGGAGCAGATCCTACAATGAGCAGTTCTTC
TRBV6-6	-	TRBJ1-6	few	CASSSREVGKSPLHF	TGTGCCAGCAGTTCAAGGGAGGTCGGGAAATCACCCCTCCACTTT
TRBV5-1	-	TRBJ2-7	few	CASSFGPTQEQYF	TGCGCCAGCAGCTTCGGACCGACCCAGGAGCAGTACTTC
TRBV5-1	-	TRBJ2-5	many	CASRGLQETQYF	TGCGCCAGCAGGGGACTCCAAGAGACCCAGTACTTC
TRBV5-4	-	TRBJ2-1	-	CASSLEGTLGYNEQFF	TGTGCCAGCAGCTTGGAGGGGACTCTGGGCTACAATGAGCAGTTCTTC
TRBV15	-	TRBJ1-2	-	CATSREVHGYTF	TGTGCCACCAGCAGAGAAGTGCATGGCTACACCTTC
TRBV2	-	TRBJ2-2	once	CATSGGTVTGELFF	TGTGCCACCTCAGGAGGGACAGTCACCGGGGAGCTGTTTTTT
TRBV6-1	-	TRBJ2-7	-	CASSRDSLAGEQYF	TGTGCCAGCAGTCGGGACAGCCTTGCGGGAGAGCAGTACTTC
TRBV29-1	TRBD2	TRBJ2-3	few	CSVEEASGRASTDTQYF	TGCAGCGTTGAAGAGGCTAGCGGGAGGGCTAGCACAGATACGCAGTATTTT
TRBV28	TRBD2	TRBJ2-1	-	CASSLAGGHNEQFF	TGTGCCAGCAGTTTAGCGGGAGGGCACAATGAGCAGTTCTTC
TRBV10-1	-	TRBJ1-2	once	CASSESSYGYTF	TGCGCCAGCAGTGAGTCCAGCTATGGCTACACCTTC
TRBV7-2	TRBD2	TRBJ2-3	few	CASSRPLAATDTQYF	TGTGCCAGCAGCCGACCACTAGCGGCGACAGATACGCAGTATTTT
TRBV30	TRBD1	TRBJ1-1	-	CAWSSRQGITEAFF	TGTGCCTGGAGTTCTCGACAGGGTATCACTGAAGCTTTCTTT
TRBV5-6	-	TRBJ2-5	-	CASSLVGGETQYF	TGTGCCAGCAGCTTGGTTGGCGGAGAGACCCAGTACTTC